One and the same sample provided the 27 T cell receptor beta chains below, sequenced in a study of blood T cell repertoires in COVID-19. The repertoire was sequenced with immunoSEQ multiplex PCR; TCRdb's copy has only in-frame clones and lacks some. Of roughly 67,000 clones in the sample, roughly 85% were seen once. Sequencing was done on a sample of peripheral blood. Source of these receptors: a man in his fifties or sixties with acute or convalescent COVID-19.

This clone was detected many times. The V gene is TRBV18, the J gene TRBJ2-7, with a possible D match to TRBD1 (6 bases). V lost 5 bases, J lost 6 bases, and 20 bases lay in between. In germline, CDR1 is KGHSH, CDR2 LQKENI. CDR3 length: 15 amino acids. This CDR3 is CASSKQGWGAFEQYF. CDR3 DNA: TGTGCCAGCTCAAAACAGGGCTGGGGAGCTTTCGAGCAGTACTTC.

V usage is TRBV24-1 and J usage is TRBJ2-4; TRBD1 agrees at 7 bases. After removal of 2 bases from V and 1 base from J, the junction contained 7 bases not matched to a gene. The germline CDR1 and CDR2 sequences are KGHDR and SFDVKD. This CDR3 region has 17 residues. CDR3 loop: CATSDSRTGVAKNIQYF. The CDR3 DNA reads TGTGCCACCAGTGATTCTCGGACAGGAGTGGCCAAAAACATTCAGTACTTC.

CDR3 DNA sequence: TGCGCCAGCAGTGGGACTAGCGCAGAGACCCAGTACTTC. This sequence encodes CASSGTSAETQYF. The chain has TRBV10-2 and TRBJ2-5, with 9 nucleotides matching TRBD2. The length of the CDR3 is 13 residues. Germline V gives CDR1 WSHSY, CDR2 SAAADI. Trimming took 4 bases from V and 4 from J; bases not matched to a gene: 1.

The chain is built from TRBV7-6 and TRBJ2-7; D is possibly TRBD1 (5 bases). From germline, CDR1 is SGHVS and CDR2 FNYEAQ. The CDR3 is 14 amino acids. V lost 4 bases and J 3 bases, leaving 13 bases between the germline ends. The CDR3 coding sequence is TGTGCCAGCAGCTCCGCCAGGGCACACTACGAGCAGTACTTC. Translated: CASSSARAHYEQYF.

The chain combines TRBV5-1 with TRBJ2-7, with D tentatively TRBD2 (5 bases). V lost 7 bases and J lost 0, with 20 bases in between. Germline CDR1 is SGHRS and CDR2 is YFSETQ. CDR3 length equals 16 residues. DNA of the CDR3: TGCGCCAGCGCTCAGCCCGGACTCCATAGCTCCTACGAGCAGTACTTC. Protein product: CASAQPGLHSSYEQYF.

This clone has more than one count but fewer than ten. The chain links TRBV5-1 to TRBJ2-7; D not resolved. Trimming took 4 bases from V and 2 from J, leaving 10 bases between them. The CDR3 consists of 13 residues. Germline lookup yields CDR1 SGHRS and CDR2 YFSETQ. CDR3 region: CASSVQVTYEQYF. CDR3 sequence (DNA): TGCGCCAGCAGCGTCCAGGTTACCTACGAGCAGTACTTC.

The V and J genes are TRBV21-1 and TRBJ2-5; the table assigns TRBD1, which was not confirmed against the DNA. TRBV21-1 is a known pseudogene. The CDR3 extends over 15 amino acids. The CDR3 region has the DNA TGTGCCAGCAGCAGTAGGCCAGAAGACAGTATCCCCCAGTACTTC. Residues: CASSSRPEDSIPQYF.

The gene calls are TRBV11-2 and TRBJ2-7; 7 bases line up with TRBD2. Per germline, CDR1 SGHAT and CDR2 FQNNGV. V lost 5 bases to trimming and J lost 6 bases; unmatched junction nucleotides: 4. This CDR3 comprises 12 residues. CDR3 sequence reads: CASSTGGPEQYF. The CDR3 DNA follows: TGTGCCAGCAGCACGGGGGGTCCCGAGCAGTACTTC.

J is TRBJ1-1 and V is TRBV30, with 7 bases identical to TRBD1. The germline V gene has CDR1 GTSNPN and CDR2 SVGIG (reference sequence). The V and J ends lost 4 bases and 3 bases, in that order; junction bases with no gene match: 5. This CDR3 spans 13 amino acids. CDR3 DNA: TGTGCCTGGAAAAGGGGGCAAGACACTGAAGCTTTCTTT. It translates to CAWKRGQDTEAFF.

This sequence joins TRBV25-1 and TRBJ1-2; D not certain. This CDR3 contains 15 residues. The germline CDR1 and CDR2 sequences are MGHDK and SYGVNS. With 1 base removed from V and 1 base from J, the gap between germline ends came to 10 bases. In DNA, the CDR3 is TGTGCCAGCAGTGAATGGAGCAATGGTAACTATGGCTACACCTTC. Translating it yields CASSEWSNGNYGYTF.

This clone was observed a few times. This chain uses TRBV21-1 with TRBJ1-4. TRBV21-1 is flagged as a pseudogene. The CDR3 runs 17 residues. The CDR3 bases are TGTGCCAGCAGCAAAGAAGCGGGGAGATGCACTAATGAAAAACTGTTTTTT. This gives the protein CASSKEAGRCTNEKLFF.

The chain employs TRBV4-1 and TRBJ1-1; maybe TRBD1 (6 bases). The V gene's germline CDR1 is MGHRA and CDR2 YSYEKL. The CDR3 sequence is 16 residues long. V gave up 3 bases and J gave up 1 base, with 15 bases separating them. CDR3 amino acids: CASSHGNRQANTEAFF. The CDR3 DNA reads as TGCGCCAGCAGCCACGGAAACCGACAGGCGAACACTGAAGCTTTCTTT.

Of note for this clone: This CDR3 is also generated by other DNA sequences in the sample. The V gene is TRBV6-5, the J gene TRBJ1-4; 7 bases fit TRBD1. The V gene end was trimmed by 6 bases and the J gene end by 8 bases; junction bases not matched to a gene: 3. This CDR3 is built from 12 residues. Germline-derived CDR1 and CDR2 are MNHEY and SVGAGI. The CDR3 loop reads CASSWTGEKLFF. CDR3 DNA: TGTGCCAGCAGCTGGACAGGCGAAAAACTGTTTTTT.

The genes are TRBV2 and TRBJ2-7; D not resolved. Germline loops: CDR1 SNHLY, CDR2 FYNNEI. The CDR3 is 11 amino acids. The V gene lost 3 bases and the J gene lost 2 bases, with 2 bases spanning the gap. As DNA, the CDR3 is TGTGCCAGCAGTGACGCCTACGAGCAGTACTTC. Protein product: CASSDAYEQYF.

The CDR3 DNA reads TGTGCCAGCAGCGAGGGCCCGGTGGATGAGCAGTTCTTC. Its translation is CASSEGPVDEQFF. The V call is TRBV7-9, the J call TRBJ2-1, with TRBD2 as a possible D gene (5 bases). With 5 bases removed from V and 8 bases from J, the gap between germline ends came to 13 bases. Germline CDR1 is SEHNR and CDR2 is FQNEAQ (reference sequence). The CDR3 runs 13 residues.

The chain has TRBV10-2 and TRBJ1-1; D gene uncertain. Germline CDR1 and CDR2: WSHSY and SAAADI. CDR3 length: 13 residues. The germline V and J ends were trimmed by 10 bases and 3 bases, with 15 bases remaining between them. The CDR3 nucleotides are TGCGCCATCAAGAAGACTGAATACACTGAAGCTTTCTTT. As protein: CAIKKTEYTEAFF.

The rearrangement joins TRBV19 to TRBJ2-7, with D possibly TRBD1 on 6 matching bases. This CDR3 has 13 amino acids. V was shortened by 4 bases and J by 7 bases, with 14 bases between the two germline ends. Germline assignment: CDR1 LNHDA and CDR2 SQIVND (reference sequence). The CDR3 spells CASSKHPGTEQYF. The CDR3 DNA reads TGTGCCAGTAGTAAACACCCCGGGACAGAGCAGTACTTC.

The CDR3 spells CASSPWDSANYGYTF. The DNA for the CDR3 is TGCGCCAGCAGCCCCTGGGACAGCGCTAACTATGGCTACACCTTC. The chain has TRBV4-1 and TRBJ1-2, with 7 bases matching TRBD1. V dropped 4 bases and J dropped 0; count of bases not matched to a gene: 5. The CDR3 loop spans 15 amino acids. The germline gives CDR1 MGHRA, CDR2 YSYEKL.

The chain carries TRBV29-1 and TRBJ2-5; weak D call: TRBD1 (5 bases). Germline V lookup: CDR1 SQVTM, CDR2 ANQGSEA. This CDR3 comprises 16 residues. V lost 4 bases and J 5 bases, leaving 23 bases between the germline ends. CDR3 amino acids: CSVGSERAGRQETQYF. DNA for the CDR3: TGCAGCGTTGGATCGGAAAGGGCAGGGCGCCAGGAGACCCAGTACTTC.

In DNA, the CDR3 is TGTGCCAGCAGCCCGGGACAGAGGTTCTATGGCTACACCTTC. Translated: CASSPGQRFYGYTF. The J gene is TRBJ1-2, the V gene TRBV5-4; 7 nucleotides line up with TRBD1. The germline V gene has CDR1 SGHNT and CDR2 YYREEE (reference sequence). V lost 4 bases, J lost 4 bases, and 7 bases stayed unmatched. The CDR3 covers 14 residues.

The CDR3 DNA is TGTGCCAGCAGTCACCGGCACGGGAATGAAAAACTGTTTTTT. Translated: CASSHRHGNEKLFF. The chain uses TRBV27 and TRBJ1-4; the D is unclear. CDR3 length: 14 amino acids. Germline CDR1 reads MNHEY; CDR2 reads SMNVEV (reference sequence). Trimming pared 5 bases from V and 5 bases from J, leaving 12 bases between.

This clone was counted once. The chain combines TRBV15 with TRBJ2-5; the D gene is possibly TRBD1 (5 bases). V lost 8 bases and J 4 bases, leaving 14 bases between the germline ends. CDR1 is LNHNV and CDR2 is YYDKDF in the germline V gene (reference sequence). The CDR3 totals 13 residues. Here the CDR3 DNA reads TGTGCCACCCGCCGATTCACAGGAGAGACCCAGTACTTC. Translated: CATRRFTGETQYF.

CDR3 bases: TGCAGCGCCCCGCGGACTAGCGGGGACACAGATACGCAGTATTTT. Its translation is CSAPRTSGDTDTQYF. The chain employs TRBV29-1 and TRBJ2-3, with 12 bases lining up with TRBD2. CDR3 size: 15 residues. Germline V gene data show CDR1 as SQVTM and CDR2 as ANQGSEA. Trimming at V came to 7 bases and at J to 2 bases, leaving 7 bases not matched to a gene.

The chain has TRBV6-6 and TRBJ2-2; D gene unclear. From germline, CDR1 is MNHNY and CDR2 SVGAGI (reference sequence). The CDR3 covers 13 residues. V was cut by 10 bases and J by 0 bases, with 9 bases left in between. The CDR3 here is CATLDSNTGELFF. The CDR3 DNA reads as TGTGCCACCCTAGACTCGAACACCGGGGAGCTGTTTTTT.

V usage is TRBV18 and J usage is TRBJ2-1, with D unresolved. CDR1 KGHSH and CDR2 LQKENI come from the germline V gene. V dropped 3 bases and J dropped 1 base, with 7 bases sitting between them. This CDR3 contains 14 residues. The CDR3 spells CASSPLASYNEQFF. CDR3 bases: TGTGCCAGCTCACCTCTGGCATCCTACAATGAGCAGTTCTTC.

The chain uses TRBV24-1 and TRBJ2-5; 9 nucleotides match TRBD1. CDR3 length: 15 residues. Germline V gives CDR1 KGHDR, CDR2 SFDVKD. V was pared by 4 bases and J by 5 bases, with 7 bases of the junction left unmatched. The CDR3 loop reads CATSEGGTGKETQYF. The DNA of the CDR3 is TGTGCCACCAGTGAGGGGGGGACAGGGAAGGAGACCCAGTACTTC.

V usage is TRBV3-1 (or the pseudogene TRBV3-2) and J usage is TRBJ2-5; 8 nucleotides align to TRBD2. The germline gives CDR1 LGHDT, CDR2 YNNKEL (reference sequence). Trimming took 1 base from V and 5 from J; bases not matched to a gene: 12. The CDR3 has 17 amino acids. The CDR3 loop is CASSQVASGGVGETQYF. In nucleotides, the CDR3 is TGTGCCAGCAGCCAAGTTGCAAGCGGGGGAGTAGGTGAGACCCAGTACTTC.